Detailed here is one T cell receptor beta chain. Assay used: immunoSEQ multiplex PCR; TCRdb lists only in-frame clones, some missing. The sample lists around 100,000 clones; around 84% were seen once. This sample is drawn from a study of cytomegalovirus exposure and HLA in healthy donors. With 2 bases clipped from V and 8 bases from J, the junction kept 6 bases outside the gene matches. The CDR3 is 14 amino acids. The germline gives CDR1 SNHLY, CDR2 FYNNEI. The donors were in the approximately 120-subject validation cohort, distinct from the roughly 600-subject first cohort. Source material: PBMCs. The clonotype was recovered from a man younger than 35 in good health and CMV-seropositive. This chain links TRBV2 with TRBJ2-1; 7 bases are a match to TRBD1. CDR3 residues: CASSEQGVLYEQFF. For the CDR3, the DNA is TGTGCCAGCAGTGAACAGGGGGTCTTGTATGAGCAGTTCTTC.